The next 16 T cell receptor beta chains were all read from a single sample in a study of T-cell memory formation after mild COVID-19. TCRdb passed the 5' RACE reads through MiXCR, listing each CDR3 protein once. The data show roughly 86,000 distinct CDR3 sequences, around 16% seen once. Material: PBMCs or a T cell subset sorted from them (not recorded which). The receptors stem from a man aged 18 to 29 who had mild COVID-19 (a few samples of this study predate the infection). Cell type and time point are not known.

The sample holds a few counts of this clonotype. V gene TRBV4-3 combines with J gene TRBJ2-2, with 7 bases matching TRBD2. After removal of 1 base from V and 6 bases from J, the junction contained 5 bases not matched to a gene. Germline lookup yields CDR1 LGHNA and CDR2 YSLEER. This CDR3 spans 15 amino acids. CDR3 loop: CASSQASGAAGELFF. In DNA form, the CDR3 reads TGCGCCAGCAGCCAAGCAAGCGGGGCCGCCGGGGAGCTGTTTTTT.

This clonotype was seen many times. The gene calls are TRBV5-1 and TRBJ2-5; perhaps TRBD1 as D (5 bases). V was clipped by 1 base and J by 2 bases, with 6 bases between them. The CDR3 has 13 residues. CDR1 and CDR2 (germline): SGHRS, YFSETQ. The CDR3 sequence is CASSLPGQETQYF. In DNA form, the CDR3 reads TGCGCCAGCAGCTTGCCAGGGCAAGAGACCCAGTACTTC.

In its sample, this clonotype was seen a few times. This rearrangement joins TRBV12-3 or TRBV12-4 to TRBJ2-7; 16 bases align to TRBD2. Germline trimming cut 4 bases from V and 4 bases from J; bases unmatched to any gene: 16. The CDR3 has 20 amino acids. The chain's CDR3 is CASSYSPGLAGGRAPYEQYF. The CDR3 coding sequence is TGTGCCAGCAGTTACAGCCCGGGACTAGCGGGGGGGCGTGCCCCATACGAGCAGTACTTC.

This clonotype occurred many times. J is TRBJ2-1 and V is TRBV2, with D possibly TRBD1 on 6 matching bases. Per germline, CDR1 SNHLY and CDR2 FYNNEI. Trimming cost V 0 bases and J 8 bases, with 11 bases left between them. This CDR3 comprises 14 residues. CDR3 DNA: TGTGCCAGCAGTGAAGCGCCAGGGGTCGATGAGCAGTTCTTC. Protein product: CASSEAPGVDEQFF.

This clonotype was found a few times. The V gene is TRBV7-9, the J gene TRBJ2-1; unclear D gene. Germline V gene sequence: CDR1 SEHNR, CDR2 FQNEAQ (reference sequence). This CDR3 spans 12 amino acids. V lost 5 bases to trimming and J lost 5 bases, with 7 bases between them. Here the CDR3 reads CASSRADNEQFF. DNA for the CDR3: TGTGCCAGCAGCCGGGCCGACAATGAGCAGTTCTTC.

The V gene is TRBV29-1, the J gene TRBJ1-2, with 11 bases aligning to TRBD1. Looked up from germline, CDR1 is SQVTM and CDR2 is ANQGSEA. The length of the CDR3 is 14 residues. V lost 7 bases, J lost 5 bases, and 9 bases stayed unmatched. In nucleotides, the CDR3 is TGCAGCGCTCGCTGGACAGGGGGCAAGTATGGCTACACCTTC. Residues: CSARWTGGKYGYTF.

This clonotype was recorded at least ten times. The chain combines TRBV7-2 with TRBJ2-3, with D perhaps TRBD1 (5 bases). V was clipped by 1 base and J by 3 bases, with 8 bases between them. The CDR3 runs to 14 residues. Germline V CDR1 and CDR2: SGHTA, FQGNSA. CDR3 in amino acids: CASSLVGATDTQYF. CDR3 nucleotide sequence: TGTGCCAGCAGCTTAGTAGGGGCGACAGATACGCAGTATTTT.

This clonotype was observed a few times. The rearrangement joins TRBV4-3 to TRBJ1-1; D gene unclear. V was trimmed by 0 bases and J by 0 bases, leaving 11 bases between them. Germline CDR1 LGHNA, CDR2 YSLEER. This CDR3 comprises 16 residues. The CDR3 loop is CASSQDTRRLNTEAFF. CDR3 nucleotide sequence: TGCGCCAGCAGCCAAGATACTAGGAGGCTGAACACTGAAGCTTTCTTT.

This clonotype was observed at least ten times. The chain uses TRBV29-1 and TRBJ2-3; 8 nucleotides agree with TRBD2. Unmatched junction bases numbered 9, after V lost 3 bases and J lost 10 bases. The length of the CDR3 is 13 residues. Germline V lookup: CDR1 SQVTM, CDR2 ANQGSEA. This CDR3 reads CSVDSWAGGSQYF. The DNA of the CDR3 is TGCAGCGTTGATTCGTGGGCGGGGGGATCGCAGTATTTT.

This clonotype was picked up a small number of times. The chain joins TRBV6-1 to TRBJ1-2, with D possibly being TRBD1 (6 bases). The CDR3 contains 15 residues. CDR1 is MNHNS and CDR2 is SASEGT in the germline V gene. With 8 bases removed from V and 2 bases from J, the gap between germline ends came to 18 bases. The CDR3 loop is CASFAHRVANYGYTF. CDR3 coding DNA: TGTGCCAGCTTCGCCCACAGGGTAGCAAACTATGGCTACACCTTC.

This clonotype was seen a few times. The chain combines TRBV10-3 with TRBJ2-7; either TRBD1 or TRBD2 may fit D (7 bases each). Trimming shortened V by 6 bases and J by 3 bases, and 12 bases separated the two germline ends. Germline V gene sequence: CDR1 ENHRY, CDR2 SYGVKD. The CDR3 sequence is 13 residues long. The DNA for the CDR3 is TGTGCCATCAGAGCGGGACAGAGCTACGAGCAGTACGTC. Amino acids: CAIRAGQSYEQYV.

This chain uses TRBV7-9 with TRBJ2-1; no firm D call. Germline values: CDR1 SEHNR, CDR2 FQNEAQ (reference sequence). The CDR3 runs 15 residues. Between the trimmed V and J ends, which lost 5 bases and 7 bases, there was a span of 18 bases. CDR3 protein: CASSRTTSRGNEQFF. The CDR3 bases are TGTGCCAGCAGCCGGACGACCTCCCGAGGAAATGAGCAGTTCTTC.

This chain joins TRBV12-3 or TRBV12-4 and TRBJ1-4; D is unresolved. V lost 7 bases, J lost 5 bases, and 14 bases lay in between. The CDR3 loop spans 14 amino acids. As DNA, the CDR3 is TGTGCCAGCACTAATCCGGGCCTCAATGAAAAACTGTTTTTT. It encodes CASTNPGLNEKLFF.

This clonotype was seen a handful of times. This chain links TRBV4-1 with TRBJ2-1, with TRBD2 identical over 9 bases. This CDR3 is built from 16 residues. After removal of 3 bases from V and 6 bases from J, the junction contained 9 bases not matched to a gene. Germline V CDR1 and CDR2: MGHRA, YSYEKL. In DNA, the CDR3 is TGCGCCAGCAGCCAGGAAGCGGGGGGCGGGTTCAATGAGCAGTTCTTC. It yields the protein CASSQEAGGGFNEQFF.

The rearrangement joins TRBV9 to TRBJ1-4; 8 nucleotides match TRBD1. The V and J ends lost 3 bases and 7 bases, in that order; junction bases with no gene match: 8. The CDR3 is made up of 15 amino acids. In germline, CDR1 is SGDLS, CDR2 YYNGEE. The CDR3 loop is CASSERQGISEKLFF. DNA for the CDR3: TGTGCCAGCAGCGAAAGACAGGGGATAAGTGAAAAACTGTTTTTT. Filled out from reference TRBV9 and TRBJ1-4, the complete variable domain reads DSGVTQTPKHLITATGQRVTLRCSPRSGDLSVYWYQQSLDQGLQFLIQYYNGEERAKGNILERFSAQQFPDLHSELNLSSLELGDSALYFCASSERQGISEKLFFGSGTQLSVL.

The CDR3 DNA reads as TGTGCCAGCAGTGACCCAGGGGACAATGAGCAGTTCTTC. Translated: CASSDPGDNEQFF. The J gene is TRBJ2-1, the V gene TRBV2; D perhaps matches TRBD1 (6 bases). Trimming cost V 3 bases and J 5 bases, with 8 bases left between them. Germline V gene sequence: CDR1 SNHLY, CDR2 FYNNEI. The CDR3 consists of 13 residues.